The clone carrying this TCR beta chain turned up a few times. Its antigen is not identified. Time point denoted: patch test 3, about 24 weeks after DPC sensitization. The treatment: therapeutic diphenylcyclopropenone sensitization with weekly scalp DPC. Patients had alopecia, were aged 18 to 70, and were not pregnant. Germline assignment: CDR1 DFQATT and CDR2 SNEGSKA (reference sequence). V lost 6 bases, J lost 7 bases, and 19 bases lay in between. The CDR3 is made up of 15 amino acids. The source of the sample is a study of human T cells and chemical hapten exposure. Study context: TCR yield per sample varied, mainly due to pooled library volumes. Study results and limitations: Controls formed significantly fewer large CDR3 similarity clusters than expanded TCRs did.

A single record per CDR3 protein comes from TCRdb applying MiXCR to the RACE reads. This table holds about 120,000 distinct CDR3 sequences, roughly 12% found once. V and J are TRBV20-1 and TRBJ1-6; tentatively, D is TRBD1 (5 bases). The TCR was taken from a woman in her forties or fifties with alopecia areata. Some clones in this sample may be carry-over from other donors' samples. The input for sequencing was whole blood, taken in connection with sensitization to the hapten diphenylcyclopropenone (DPC). As DNA, the CDR3 is TGCAGTGCCGAGCCTACGGGGGGTTGGAATTCACCCCTCCACTTT. It specifies CSAEPTGGWNSPLHF.